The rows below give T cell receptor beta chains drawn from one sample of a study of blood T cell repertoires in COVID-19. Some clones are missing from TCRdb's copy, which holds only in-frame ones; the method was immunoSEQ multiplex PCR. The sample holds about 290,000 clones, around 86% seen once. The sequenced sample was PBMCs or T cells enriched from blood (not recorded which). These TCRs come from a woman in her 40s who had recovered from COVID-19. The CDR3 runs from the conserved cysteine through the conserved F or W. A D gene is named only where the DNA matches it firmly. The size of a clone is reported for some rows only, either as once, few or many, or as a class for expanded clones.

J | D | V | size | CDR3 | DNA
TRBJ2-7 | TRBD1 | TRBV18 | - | CASSLQGKGSYEQYF | TGTGCCAGCTCTCTACAGGGGAAAGGGTCCTACGAGCAGTACTTC
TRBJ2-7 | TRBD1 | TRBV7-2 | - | CASSPRQGSHEQYF | TGTGCCAGCAGCCCGAGACAGGGGTCCCACGAGCAGTACTTC
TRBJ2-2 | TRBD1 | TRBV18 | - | CASSLGQDTGELFF | TGTGCCAGCTCACTAGGACAGGACACCGGGGAGCTGTTTTTT
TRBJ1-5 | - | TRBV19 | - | CASSPLGAPGGQPQHF | TGTGCCAGTAGTCCTCTGGGGGCCCCTGGCGGCCAGCCCCAGCATTTT
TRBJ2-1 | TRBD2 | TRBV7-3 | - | CASSLDRGGQNEQFF | TGTGCCAGCAGCTTAGACCGGGGGGGCCAGAATGAGCAGTTCTTC
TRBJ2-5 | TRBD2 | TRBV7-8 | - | CASTPRAGAGKETQYF | TGTGCCAGCACCCCTCGGGCGGGAGCGGGTAAAGAGACCCAGTACTTC
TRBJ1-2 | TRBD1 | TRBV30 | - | CAWSVQQGDGYTF | TGTGCCTGGAGTGTACAACAGGGGGATGGCTACACCTTC
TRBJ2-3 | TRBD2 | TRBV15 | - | CATSRVPAGGGDTQYF | TGTGCCACCAGCAGAGTGCCAGCGGGAGGAGGAGATACGCAGTATTTT
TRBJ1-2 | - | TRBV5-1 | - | CASSLESPNYGYTF | TGCGCCAGCAGCTTGGAGAGCCCTAACTATGGCTACACCTTC
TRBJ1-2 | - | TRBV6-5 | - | CASSSTDRNYGYTF | TGTGCCAGCAGTTCCACCGACAGAAACTATGGCTACACCTTC
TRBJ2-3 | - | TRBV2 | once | CASIHKGASGPFTDTQYF | TGTGCCAGCATTCATAAGGGGGCTAGCGGGCCATTCACAGATACGCAGTATTTT
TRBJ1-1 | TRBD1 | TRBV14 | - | CASSRDRGSEAFF | TGTGCCAGCAGCCGGGACAGAGGATCTGAAGCTTTCTTT
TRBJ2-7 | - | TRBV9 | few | CASSVYGSNDYEQYF | TGTGCCAGCAGCGTATACGGTAGCAACGACTACGAGCAGTACTTC
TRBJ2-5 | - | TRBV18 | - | CASSPTVGPQETQYF | TGTGCCAGCTCACCAACAGTAGGCCCCCAAGAGACCCAGTACTTC
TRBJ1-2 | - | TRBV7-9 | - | CASSQTDSLNYGYTF | TGTGCCAGCAGCCAAACGGACAGCCTTAACTATGGCTACACCTTC
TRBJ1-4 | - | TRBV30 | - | CALGATNEKLFF | TGTGCCTTAGGGGCTACTAATGAAAAACTGTTTTTT
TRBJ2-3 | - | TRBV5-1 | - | CASSISTDTQYF | TGCGCCAGCAGCATAAGCACAGATACGCAGTATTTT
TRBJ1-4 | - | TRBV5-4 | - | CASSSWRGGATNEKLFF | TGTGCCAGCAGCTCGTGGCGGGGAGGTGCAACTAATGAAAAACTGTTTTTT
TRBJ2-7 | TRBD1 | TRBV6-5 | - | CASSSPRQGSEQYF | TGTGCCAGCAGCTCACCCCGACAGGGATCCGAGCAGTACTTC
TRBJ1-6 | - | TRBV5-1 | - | CASSWNRVGDSPLHF | TGCGCCAGCAGCTGGAACAGGGTCGGGGATTCACCCCTCCACTTT
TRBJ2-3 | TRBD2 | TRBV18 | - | CASSPVGLAGGSDTQYF | TGTGCCAGCTCACCTGTGGGACTAGCGGGGGGGTCAGATACGCAGTATTTT
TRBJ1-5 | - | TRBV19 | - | CASHPGRVGNQPQHF | TGTGCCTCACACCCGGGCAGGGTAGGTAATCAGCCCCAGCATTTT
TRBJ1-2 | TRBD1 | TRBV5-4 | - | CASSPTGAQTYYGYTF | TGTGCCAGCAGCCCTACAGGGGCCCAAACTTACTATGGCTACACCTTC
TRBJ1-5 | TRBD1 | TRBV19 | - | CASSRGTAGGNQPQHF | TGTGCCAGTAGTAGGGGGACAGCGGGAGGTAATCAGCCCCAGCATTTT
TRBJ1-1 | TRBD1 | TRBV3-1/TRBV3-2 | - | CASSDTNGQGEAFF | TGTGCCAGCAGCGATACCAACGGACAGGGTGAAGCTTTCTTT
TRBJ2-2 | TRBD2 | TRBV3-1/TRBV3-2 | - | CASSQAGGPSTGELFF | TGTGCCAGCAGCCAGGCGGGGGGGCCGAGCACCGGGGAGCTGTTTTTT
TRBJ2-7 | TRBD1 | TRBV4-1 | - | CASSQRGQGIYEQYF | TGCGCCAGCAGCCAAAGGGGACAGGGAATCTACGAGCAGTACTTC
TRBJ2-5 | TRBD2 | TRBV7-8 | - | CASSFRLAGGPVQETQYF | TGTGCCAGCAGCTTCCGGCTAGCGGGAGGGCCGGTCCAAGAGACCCAGTACTTC
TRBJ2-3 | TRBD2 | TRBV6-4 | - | CASSDSGPSGQYF | TGTGCCAGCAGTGACTCGGGGCCTAGCGGTCAGTATTTT
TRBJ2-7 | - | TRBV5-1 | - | CASSLDPAASYEQYF | TGCGCCAGCAGCTTGGATCCCGCGGCTTCCTACGAGCAGTACTTC
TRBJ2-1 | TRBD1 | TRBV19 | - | CASSQEGGAYNEQFF | TGTGCCAGTAGCCAAGAAGGGGGCGCCTACAATGAGCAGTTCTTC
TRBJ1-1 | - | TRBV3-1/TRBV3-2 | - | CASSQSEGGAFF | TGTGCCAGCAGCCAATCGGAAGGAGGAGCTTTCTTT
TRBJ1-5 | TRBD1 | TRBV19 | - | CASSLGGTVRNQPQHF | TGTGCCAGTAGTCTCGGCGGGACAGTTAGAAATCAGCCCCAGCATTTT
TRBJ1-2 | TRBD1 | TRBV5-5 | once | CASSSTGGPYGYTF | TGTGCCAGCAGCTCGACAGGGGGACCTTATGGCTACACCTTC
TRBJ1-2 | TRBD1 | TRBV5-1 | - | CASSHQGGDYGYTF | TGCGCCAGCAGCCACCAGGGGGGAGACTATGGCTACACCTTC
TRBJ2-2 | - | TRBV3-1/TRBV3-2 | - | CASSRSRMELFF | TGTGCCAGCAGCCGATCTAGGATGGAGCTGTTTTTT
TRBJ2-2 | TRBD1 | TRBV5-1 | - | CASSAYRGPGTGELFF | TGCGCCAGCAGCGCATACAGGGGTCCGGGCACCGGGGAGCTGTTTTTT
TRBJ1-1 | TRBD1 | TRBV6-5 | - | CASSYQWTGLNTEAFF | TGTGCCAGCAGTTACCAGTGGACAGGTCTGAACACTGAAGCTTTCTTT
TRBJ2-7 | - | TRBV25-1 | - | CASSEYTGSRSFHEQYF | TGTGCCAGCAGTGAATATACAGGGTCCAGGTCCTTTCACGAGCAGTACTTC
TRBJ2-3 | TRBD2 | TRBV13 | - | CASSLRASGGAGDTDTQYF | TGTGCCAGCAGCTTACGGGCTAGCGGGGGGGCTGGCGACACAGATACGCAGTATTTT
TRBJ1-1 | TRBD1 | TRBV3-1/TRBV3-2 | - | CASSPVVGQGAQTEAFF | TGTGCCAGCAGCCCCGTCGTGGGGCAGGGGGCGCAGACTGAAGCTTTCTTT
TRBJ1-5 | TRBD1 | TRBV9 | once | CASSVRDGTGENQPQHF | TGTGCCAGCAGCGTACGAGATGGGACAGGGGAGAATCAGCCCCAGCATTTT
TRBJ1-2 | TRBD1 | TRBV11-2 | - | CASSSLQGAFPRYTF | TGTGCCAGCAGCTCCTTACAGGGGGCCTTTCCGCGCTACACCTTC
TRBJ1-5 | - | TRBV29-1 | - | CSVGGGNQPQHF | TGCAGCGTTGGCGGGGGCAATCAGCCCCAGCATTTT
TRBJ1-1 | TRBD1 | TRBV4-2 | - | CASSQGTAPWWEVF | TGTGCCAGCAGCCAGGGGACAGCCCCGTGGTGGGAGGTCTTT
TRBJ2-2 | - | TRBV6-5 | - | CASSQQQGYRELFF | TGTGCCAGCAGTCAACAACAGGGTTACCGGGAGCTGTTTTTT
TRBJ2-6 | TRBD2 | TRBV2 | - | CASSRSGVTGANVLTF | TGTGCCAGCAGTCGAAGCGGGGTAACTGGGGCCAACGTCCTGACTTTC
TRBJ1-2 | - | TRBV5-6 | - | CASSLARQAYGYTF | TGTGCCAGCAGCTTGGCGCGACAGGCATATGGCTACACCTTC